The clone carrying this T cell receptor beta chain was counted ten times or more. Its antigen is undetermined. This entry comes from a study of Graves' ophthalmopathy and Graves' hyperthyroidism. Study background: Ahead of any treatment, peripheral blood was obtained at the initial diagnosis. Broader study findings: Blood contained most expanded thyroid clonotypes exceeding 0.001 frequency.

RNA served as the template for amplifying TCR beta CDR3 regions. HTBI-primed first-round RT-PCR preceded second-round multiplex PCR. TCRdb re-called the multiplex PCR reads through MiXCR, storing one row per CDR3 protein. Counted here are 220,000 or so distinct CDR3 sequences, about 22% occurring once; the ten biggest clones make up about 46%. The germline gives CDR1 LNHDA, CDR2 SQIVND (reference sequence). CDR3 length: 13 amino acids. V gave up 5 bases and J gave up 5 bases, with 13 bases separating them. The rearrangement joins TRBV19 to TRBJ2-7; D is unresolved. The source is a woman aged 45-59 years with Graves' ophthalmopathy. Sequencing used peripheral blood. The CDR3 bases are TGTGCCAGTAGTGGGAAAGGGTATGACGAGCAGTACTTC. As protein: CASSGKGYDEQYF.